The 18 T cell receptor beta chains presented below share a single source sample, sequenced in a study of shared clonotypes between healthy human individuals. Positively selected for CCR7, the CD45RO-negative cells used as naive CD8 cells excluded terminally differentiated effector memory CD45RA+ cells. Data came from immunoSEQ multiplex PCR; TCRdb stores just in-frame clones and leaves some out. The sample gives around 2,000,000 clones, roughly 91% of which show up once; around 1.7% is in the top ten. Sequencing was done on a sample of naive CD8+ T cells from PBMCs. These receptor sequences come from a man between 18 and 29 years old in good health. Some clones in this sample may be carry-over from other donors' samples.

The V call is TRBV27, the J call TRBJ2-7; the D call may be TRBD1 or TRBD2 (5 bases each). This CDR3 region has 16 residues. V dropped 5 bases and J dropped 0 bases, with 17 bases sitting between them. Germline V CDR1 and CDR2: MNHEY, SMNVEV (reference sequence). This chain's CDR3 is CASSPSFGGLSYEQYF. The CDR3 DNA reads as TGTGCCAGCAGTCCTTCCTTTGGGGGTCTCTCCTACGAGCAGTACTTC.

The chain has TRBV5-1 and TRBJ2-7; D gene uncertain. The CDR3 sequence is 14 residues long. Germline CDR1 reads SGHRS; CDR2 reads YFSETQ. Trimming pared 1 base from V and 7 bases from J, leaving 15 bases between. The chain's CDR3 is CASSLKHTLGEQYF. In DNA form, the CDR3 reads TGCGCCAGCAGCTTGAAACACACCCTGGGGGAGCAGTACTTC. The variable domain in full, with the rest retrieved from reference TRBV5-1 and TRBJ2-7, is KAGVTQTPRYLIKTRGQQVTLSCSPISGHRSVSWYQQTPGQGLQFLFEYFSETQRNKGNFPGRFSGRQFSNSRSEMNVSTLELGDSALYLCASSLKHTLGEQYFGPGTRLTVT.

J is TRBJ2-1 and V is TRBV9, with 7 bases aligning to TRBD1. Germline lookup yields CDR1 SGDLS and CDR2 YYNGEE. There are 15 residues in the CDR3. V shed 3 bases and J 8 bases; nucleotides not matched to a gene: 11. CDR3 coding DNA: TGTGCCAGCAGCGACCTGACAGGGTTATTGGATGAGCAGTTCTTC. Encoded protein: CASSDLTGLLDEQFF.

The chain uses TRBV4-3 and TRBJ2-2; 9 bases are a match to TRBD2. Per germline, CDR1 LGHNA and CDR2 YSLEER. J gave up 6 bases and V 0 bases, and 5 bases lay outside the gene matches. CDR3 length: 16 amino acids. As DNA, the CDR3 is TGCGCCAGCAGCCAAGATCGCGCTAGCGGGGCCGGGGAGCTGTTTTTT. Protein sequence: CASSQDRASGAGELFF.

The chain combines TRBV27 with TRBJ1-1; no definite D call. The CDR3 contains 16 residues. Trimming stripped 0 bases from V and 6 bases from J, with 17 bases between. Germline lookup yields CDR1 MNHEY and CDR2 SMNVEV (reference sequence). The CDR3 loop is CASSLSPRAGPSEAFF. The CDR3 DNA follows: TGTGCCAGCAGTTTATCTCCGAGGGCCGGCCCCTCTGAAGCTTTCTTT.

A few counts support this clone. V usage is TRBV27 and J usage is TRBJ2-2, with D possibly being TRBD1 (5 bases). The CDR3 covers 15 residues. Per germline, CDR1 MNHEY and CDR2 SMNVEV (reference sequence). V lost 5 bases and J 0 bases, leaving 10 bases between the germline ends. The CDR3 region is CASSLTVANTGELFF. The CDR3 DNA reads TGTGCCAGCAGTCTGACAGTAGCGAACACCGGGGAGCTGTTTTTT.

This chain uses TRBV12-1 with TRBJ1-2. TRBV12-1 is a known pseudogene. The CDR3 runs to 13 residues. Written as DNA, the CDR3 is TGTGCCAGCAGCCGACAAAGGGCCCTCGGCTACACCTTC. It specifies CASSRQRALGYTF.

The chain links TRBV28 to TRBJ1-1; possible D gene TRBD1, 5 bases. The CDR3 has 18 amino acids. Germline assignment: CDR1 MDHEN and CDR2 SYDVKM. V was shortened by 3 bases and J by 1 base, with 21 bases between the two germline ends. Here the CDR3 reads CASSFRSRTSGGNTEAFF. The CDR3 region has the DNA TGTGCCAGCAGTTTTCGGTCCAGGACATCCGGGGGGAACACTGAAGCTTTCTTT.

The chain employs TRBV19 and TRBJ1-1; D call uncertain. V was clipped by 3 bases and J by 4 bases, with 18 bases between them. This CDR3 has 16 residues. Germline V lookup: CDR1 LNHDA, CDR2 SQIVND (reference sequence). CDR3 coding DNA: TGTGCCAGTAGTATGGGAGTAGCGGTATACGGCACTGAAGCTTTCTTT. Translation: CASSMGVAVYGTEAFF.

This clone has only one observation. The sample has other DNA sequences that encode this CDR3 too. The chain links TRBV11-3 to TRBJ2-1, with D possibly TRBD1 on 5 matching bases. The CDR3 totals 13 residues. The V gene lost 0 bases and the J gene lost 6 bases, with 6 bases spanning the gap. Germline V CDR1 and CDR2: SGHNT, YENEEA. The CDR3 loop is CASSLDRANEQFF. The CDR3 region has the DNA TGTGCCAGCAGCTTAGACAGGGCCAATGAGCAGTTCTTC. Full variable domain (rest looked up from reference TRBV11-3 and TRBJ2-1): EAGVVQSPRYKIIEKKQPVAFWCNPISGHNTLYWYLQNLGQGPELLIRYENEEAVDDSQLPKDRFSAERLKGVDSTLKIQPAELGDSAVYLCASSLDRANEQFFGPGTRLTVL.

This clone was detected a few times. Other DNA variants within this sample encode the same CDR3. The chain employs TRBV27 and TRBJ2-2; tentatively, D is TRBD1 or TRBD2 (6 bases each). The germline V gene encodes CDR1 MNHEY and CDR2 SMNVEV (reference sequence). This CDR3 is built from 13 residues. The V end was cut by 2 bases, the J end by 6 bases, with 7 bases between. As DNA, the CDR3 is TGTGCCAGCAGTTTAAGGGGGGCCGGGGAGCTGTTTTTT. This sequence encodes CASSLRGAGELFF.

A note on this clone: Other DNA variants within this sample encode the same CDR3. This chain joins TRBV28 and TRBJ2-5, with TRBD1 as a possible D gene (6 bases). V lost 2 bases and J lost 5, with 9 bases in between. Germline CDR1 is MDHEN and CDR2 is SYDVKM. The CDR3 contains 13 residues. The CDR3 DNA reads TGTGCCAGCAGTTTAGTTCAGGGGGAGACCCAGTACTTC. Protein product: CASSLVQGETQYF. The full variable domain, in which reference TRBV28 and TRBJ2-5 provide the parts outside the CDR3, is DVKVTQSSRYLVKRTGEKVFLECVQDMDHENMFWYRQDPGLGLRLIYFSYDVKMKEKGDIPEGYSVSREKKERFSLILESASTNQTSMYLCASSLVQGETQYFGPGTRLLVL.

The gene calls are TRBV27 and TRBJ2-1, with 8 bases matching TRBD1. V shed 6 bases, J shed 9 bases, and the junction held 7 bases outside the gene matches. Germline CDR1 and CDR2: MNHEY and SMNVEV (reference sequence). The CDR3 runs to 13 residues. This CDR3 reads CASSLDRVGEQFF. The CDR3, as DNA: TGTGCCAGCAGCTTGGACAGGGTCGGTGAGCAGTTCTTC.

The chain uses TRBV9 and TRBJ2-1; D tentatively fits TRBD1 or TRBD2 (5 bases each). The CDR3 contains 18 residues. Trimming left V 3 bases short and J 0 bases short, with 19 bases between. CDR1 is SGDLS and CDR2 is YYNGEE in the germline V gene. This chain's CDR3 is CASSGEGTRYSSYNEQFF. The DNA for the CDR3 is TGTGCCAGCAGCGGAGAGGGGACCCGCTATAGCTCCTACAATGAGCAGTTCTTC.

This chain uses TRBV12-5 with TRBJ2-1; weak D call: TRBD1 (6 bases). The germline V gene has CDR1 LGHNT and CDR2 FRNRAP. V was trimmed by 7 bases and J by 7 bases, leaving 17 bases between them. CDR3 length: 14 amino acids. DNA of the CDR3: TGTGCTAGTGCCATAACACAGGGTTGGAATGAGCAGTTCTTC. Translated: CASAITQGWNEQFF.

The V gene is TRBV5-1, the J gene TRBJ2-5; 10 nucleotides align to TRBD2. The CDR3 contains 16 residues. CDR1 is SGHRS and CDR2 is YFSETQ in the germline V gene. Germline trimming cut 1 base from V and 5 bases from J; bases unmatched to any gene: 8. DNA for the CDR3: TGCGCCAGCAGCTTGAGTCTAGCGGGAGTGGGGGAGACCCAGTACTTC. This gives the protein CASSLSLAGVGETQYF.

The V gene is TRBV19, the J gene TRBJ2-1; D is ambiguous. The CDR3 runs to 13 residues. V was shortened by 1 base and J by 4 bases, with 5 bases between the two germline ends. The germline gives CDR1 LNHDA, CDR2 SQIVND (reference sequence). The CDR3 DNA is TGTGCCAGTAGTATAGTCAGGTACAATGAGCAGTTCTTC. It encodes CASSIVRYNEQFF.

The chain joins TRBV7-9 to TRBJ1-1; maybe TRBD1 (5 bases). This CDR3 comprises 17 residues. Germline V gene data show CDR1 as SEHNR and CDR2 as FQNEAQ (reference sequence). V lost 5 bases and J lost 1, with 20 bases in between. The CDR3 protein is CASSTRARGSKNTEAFF. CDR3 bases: TGTGCCAGCAGCACAAGGGCGCGGGGGAGTAAGAACACTGAAGCTTTCTTT.